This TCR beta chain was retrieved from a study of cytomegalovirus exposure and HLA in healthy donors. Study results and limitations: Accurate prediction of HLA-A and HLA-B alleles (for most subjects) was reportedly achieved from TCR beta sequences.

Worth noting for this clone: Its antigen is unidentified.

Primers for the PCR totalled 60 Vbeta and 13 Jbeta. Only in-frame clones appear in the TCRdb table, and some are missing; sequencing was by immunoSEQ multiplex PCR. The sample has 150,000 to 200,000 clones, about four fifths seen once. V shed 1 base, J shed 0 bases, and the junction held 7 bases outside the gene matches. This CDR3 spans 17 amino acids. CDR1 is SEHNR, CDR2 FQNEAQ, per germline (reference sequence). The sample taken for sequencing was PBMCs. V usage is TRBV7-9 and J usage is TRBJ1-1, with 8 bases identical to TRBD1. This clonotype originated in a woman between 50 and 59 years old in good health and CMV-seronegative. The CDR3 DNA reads TGTGCCAGCAGCTTAGGACAGGGGCCCGGCATGAACACTGAAGCTTTCTTT. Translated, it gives CASSLGQGPGMNTEAFF. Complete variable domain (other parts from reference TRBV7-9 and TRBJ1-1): DTGVSQNPRHKITKRGQNVTFRCDPISEHNRLYWYRQTLGQGPEFLTYFQNEAQLEKSRLLSDRFSAERPKGSFSTLEIQRTEQGDSAMYLCASSLGQGPGMNTEAFFGQGTRLTVV.